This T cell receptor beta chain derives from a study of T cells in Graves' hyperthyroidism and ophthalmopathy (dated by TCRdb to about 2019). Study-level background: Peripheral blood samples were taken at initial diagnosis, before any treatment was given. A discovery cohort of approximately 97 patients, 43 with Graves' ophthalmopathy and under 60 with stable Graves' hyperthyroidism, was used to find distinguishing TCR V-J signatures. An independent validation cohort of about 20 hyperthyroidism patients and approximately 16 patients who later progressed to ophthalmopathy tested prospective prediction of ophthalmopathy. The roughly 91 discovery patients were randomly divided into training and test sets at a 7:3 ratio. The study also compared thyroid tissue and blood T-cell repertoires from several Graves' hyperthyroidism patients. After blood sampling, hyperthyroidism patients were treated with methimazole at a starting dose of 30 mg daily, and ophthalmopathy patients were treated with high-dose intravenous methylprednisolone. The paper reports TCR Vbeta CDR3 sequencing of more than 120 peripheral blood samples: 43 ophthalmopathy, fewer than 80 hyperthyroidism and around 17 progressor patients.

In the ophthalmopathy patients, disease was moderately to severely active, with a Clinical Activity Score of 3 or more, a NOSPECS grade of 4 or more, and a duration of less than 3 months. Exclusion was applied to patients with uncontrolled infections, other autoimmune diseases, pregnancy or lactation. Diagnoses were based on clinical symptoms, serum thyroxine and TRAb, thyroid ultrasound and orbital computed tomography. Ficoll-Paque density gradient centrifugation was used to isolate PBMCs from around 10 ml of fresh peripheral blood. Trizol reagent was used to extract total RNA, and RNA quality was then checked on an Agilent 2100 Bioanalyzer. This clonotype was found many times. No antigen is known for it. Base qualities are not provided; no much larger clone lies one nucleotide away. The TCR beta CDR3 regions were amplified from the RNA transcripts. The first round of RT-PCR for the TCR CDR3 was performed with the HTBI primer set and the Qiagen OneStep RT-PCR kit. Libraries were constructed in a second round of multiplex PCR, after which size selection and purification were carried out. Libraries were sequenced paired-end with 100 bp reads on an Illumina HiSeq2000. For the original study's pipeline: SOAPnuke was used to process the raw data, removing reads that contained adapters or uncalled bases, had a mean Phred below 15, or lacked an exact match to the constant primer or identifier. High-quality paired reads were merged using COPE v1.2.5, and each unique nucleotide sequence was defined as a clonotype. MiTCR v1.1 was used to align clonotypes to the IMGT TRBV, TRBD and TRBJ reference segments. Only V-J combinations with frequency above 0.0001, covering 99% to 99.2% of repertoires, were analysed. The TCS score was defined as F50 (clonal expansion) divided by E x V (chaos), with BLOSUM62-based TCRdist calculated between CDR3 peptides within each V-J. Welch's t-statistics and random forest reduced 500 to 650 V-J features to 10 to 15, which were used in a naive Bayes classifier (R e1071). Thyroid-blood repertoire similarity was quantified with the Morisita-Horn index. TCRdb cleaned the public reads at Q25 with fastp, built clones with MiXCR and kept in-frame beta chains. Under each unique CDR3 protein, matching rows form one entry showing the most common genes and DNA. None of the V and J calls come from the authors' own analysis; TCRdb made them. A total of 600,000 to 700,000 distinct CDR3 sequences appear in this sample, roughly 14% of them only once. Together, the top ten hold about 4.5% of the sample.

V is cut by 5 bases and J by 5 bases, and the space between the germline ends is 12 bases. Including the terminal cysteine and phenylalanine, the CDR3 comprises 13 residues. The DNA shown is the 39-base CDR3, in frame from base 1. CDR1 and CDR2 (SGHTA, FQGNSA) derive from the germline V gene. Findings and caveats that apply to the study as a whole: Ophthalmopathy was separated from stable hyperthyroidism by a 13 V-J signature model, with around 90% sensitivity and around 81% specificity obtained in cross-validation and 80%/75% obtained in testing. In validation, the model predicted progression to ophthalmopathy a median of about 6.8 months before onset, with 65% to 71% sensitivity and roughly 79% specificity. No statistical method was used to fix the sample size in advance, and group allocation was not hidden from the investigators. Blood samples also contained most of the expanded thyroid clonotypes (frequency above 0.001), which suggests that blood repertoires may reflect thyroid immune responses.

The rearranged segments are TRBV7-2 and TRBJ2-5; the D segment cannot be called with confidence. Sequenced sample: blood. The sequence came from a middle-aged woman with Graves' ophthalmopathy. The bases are TGTGCCAGCAGCCCCTTTAACCTGGAGACCCAGTACTTC. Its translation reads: CASSPFNLETQYF.